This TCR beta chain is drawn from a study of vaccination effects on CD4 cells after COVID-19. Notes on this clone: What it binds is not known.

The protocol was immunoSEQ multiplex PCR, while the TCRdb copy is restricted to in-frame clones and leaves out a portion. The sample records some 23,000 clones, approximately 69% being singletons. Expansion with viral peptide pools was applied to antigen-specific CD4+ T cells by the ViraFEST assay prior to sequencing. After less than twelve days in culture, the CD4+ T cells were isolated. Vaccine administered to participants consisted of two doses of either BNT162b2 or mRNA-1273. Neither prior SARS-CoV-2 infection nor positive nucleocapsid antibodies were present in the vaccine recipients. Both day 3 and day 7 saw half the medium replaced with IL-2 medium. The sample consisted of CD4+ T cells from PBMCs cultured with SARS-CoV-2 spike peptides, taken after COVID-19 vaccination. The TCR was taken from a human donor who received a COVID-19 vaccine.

The CDR3 reads CASGLAGLANEQFF. CDR3 bases: TGTGCTAGTGGTTTGGCCGGACTAGCCAATGAGCAGTTCTTC. V usage is TRBV12-5 and J usage is TRBJ2-1, with 8 bases that match TRBD2. The CDR3 runs to 14 residues. CDR1 and CDR2 from the germline V gene are LGHNT and FRNRAP. Trimming cost V 1 base and J 6 bases; bases outside gene matches: 2.